The TCR beta chain under discussion was sequenced for a study of OX40 agonist ivuxolimab in advanced cancers. Overall study: Patients were dosed intravenously with ivuxolimab at 0.01 to 10 mg/kg every 2 weeks. Partial responses were achieved by three patients: one hepatocellular carcinoma, two cutaneous melanoma.

The assay was immunoSEQ multiplex PCR, and TCRdb's table has in-frame clones only and misses some. The sample includes roughly 32,000 clones, around 80% of them seen just once. This CDR3 comprises 16 residues. J lost 2 bases, V lost 1 base, and 5 bases had no gene match. Germline V CDR1 and CDR2: MGHRA, YSYEKL. The chain couples TRBV4-1 to TRBJ2-1; TRBD1 matches 7 bases. The sequence was obtained from an adult with an advanced solid tumor such as melanoma, head and neck, liver or kidney cancer. Material: CD4+ or CD8+ T cells sorted from blood, obtained in a trial of the OX40 agonist ivuxolimab. CDR3 coding DNA: TGCGCCAGCAGCCAAGTGGGGACAGTTGCCTACAATGAGCAGTTCTTC. Its protein is CASSQVGTVAYNEQFF.